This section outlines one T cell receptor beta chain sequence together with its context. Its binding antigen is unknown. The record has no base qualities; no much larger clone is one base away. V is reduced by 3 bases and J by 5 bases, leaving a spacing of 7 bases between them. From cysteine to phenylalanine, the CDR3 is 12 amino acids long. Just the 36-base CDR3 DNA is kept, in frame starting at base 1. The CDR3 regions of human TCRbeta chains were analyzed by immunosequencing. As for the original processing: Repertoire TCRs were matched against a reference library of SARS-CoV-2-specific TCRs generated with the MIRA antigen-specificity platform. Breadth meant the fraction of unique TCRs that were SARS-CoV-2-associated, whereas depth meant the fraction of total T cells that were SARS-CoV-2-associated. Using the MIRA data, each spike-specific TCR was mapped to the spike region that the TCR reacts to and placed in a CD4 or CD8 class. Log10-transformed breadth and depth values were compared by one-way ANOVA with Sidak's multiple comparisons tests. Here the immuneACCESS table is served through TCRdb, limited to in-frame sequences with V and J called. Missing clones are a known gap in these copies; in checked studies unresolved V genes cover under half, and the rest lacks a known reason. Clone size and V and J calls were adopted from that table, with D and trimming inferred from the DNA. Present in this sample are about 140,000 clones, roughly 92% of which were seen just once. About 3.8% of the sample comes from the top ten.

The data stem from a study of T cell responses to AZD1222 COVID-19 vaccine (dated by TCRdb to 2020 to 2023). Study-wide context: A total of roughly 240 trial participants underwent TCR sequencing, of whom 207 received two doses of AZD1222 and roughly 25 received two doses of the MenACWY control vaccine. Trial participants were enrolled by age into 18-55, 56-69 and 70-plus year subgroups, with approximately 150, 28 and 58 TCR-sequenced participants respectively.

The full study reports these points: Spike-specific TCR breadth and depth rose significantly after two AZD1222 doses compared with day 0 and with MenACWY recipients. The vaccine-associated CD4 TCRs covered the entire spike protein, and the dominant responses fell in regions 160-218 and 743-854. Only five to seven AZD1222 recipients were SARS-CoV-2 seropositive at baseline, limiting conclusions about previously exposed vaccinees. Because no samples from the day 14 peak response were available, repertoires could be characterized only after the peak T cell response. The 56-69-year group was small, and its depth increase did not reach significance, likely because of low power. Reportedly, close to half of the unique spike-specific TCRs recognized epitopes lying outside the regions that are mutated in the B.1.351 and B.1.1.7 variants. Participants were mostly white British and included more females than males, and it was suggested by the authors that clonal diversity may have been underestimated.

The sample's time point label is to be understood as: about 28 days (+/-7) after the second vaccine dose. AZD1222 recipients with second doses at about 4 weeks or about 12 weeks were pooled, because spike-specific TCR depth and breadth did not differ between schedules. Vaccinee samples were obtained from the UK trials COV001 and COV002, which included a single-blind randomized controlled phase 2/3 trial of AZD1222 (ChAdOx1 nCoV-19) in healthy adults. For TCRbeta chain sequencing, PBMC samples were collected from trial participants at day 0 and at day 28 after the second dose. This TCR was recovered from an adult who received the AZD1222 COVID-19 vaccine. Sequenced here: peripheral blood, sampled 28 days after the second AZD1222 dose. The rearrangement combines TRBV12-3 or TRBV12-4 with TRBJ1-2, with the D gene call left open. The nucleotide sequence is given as TGTGCCAGCAGTTTCACCGAGTATGGCTACACCTTC. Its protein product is CASSFTEYGYTF.